Shown below are 10 T cell receptor beta chains from a single sample sequenced in a study of blood T cell repertoires in COVID-19. This table comes from immunoSEQ multiplex PCR, and its TCRdb copy is limited to in-frame clones, with some not included. Among approximately 290,000 clones listed, roughly nine tenths were seen once. Sequencing input: peripheral blood. Receptor source: a man aged 18 to 29 with active or convalescent COVID-19.

V gene TRBV3-1 (or the pseudogene TRBV3-2) combines with J gene TRBJ2-3; D uncertain. Germline lookup yields CDR1 LGHDT and CDR2 YNNKEL (reference sequence). V shed 0 bases and J shed 4 bases, with 11 bases lying between them. This CDR3 has 15 amino acids. Written as DNA, the CDR3 is TGTGCCAGCAGCCAAGATGTAGACTTCGCAGATACGCAGTATTTT. This codes for CASSQDVDFADTQYF.

This sequence joins TRBV6-5 and TRBJ1-1; D gene unclear. The length of the CDR3 is 15 residues. Germline assignment: CDR1 MNHEY and CDR2 SVGAGI. V was cut by 10 bases and J by 0 bases, with 18 bases left in between. The DNA for the CDR3 is TGTGCCACCAAGCCAGCCTTCAGGTTGAACACTGAAGCTTTCTTT. Translating it yields CATKPAFRLNTEAFF.

This rearrangement joins TRBV11-3 to TRBJ2-1; 8 bases line up with TRBD2. The CDR3 totals 16 residues. V gave up 5 bases and J gave up 8 bases; unmatched junction bases: 14. Germline loops: CDR1 SGHNT, CDR2 YENEEA. In DNA form, the CDR3 reads TGTGCCAGCAGCCCCCACCGGGAGGGCCTTCGAGATGAGCAGTTCTTC. Amino acids: CASSPHREGLRDEQFF.

The rearrangement links TRBV7-9 to TRBJ2-2; 7 bases map to TRBD2. V dropped 5 bases and J dropped 2; count of bases not matched to a gene: 5. The CDR3 consists of 15 residues. The germline gives CDR1 SEHNR, CDR2 FQNEAQ (reference sequence). The CDR3 spells CASSLRGVNTGELFF. CDR3 DNA: TGTGCCAGCAGCCTACGGGGGGTCAACACCGGGGAGCTGTTTTTT. Complete variable domain (other parts from reference TRBV7-9 and TRBJ2-2): DTGVSQNPRHKITKRGQNVTFRCDPISEHNRLYWYRQTLGQGPEFLTYFQNEAQLEKSRLLSDRFSAERPKGSFSTLEIQRTEQGDSAMYLCASSLRGVNTGELFFGEGSRLTVL.

In this sample, this clone turned up a few times. This chain links TRBV7-8 with TRBJ2-2, with 10 nucleotides matching TRBD2. Per the germline V gene, CDR1 is SGHVS and CDR2 is FQNEAQ. Trimming removed 1 base from V and 5 bases from J; junction bases left unmatched: 13. This CDR3 has 19 amino acids. CDR3 in DNA: TGTGCCAGCAGCTTAGAGGTAGCGGGAGGCCCAATGGGGACCGGGGAGCTGTTTTTT. Amino acid sequence: CASSLEVAGGPMGTGELFF.

The count of this clone is one. The chain employs TRBV27 and TRBJ1-4; no firm D call. This CDR3 contains 15 residues. Trimming pared 0 bases from V and 5 bases from J, leaving 10 bases between. Germline CDR1 MNHEY, CDR2 SMNVEV (reference sequence). DNA of the CDR3: TGTGCCAGCAGTTTATCGCGTGGAGGGAATGAAAAACTGTTTTTT. Amino acid sequence: CASSLSRGGNEKLFF.

This chain connects TRBV28 to TRBJ1-5; 11 bases align to TRBD1. The CDR3 covers 18 residues. The V segment lost 5 bases and the J segment 0 bases; nucleotides outside the gene matches: 9. Germline V gene lookup returns CDR1 MDHEN and CDR2 SYDVKM. Written as DNA, the CDR3 is TGTGCCAGCAGTCCTACCGGGACAGGGGGGGGTAGCAATCAGCCCCAGCATTTT. This codes for CASSPTGTGGGSNQPQHF.

The chain joins TRBV9 to TRBJ1-4; a possible D gene is TRBD1 (6 bases). This CDR3 is 16 amino acids long. The germline V gene encodes CDR1 SGDLS and CDR2 YYNGEE. V shed 1 base and J shed 6 bases, with 16 bases lying between them. CDR3 loop: CASSVSTGREDEKLFF. In DNA, the CDR3 is TGTGCCAGCAGCGTAAGCACAGGGCGTGAAGATGAAAAACTGTTTTTT.

The genes are TRBV29-1 and TRBJ2-5, with 10 bases lining up with TRBD2. Germline V CDR1 and CDR2: SQVTM, ANQGSEA. The CDR3 is made up of 15 amino acids. The J segment lost 4 bases and the V segment lost 6 bases, leaving 11 bases of the junction unmatched. CDR3 bases: TGCAGCGTGGGGGGACTAGCGAGTCCGGTAGAGACCCAGTACTTC. This encodes CSVGGLASPVETQYF.

The chain employs TRBV6-4 and TRBJ2-5; unclear D gene. CDR1 is MRHNA and CDR2 is SNTAGT in the germline V gene. Trimming took 6 bases from V and 4 from J, leaving 3 bases between them. This CDR3 has 10 amino acids. The CDR3 DNA sequence: TGTGCCAGCAGCCGAGAGACCCAGTACTTC. It encodes CASSRETQYF.